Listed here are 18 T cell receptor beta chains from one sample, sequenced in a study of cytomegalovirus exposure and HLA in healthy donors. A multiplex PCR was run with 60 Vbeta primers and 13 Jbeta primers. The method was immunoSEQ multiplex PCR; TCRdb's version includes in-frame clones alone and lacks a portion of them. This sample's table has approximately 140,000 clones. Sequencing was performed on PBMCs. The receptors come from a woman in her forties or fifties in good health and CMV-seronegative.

CDR3 residues: CASGLVRTGPNEKLFF. DNA of the CDR3: TGTGCTAGTGGTTTGGTACGAACAGGGCCTAATGAAAAACTGTTTTTT. V gene TRBV12-5 combines with J gene TRBJ1-4; TRBD1 might be the D (6 bases). Germline assignment: CDR1 LGHNT and CDR2 FRNRAP. This CDR3 comprises 16 residues. V was pared by 0 bases and J by 3 bases, with 11 bases between.

The CDR3 protein is CASRSSGVETQYF. For the CDR3, the DNA is TGTGCCAGCAGGTCCTCAGGGGTGGAGACCCAGTACTTC. V gene TRBV11-1 combines with J gene TRBJ2-5; tentatively, D is TRBD1 (6 bases). Trimming cost V 6 bases and J 5 bases, with 13 bases left between them. There are 13 residues in the CDR3. Germline V gene sequence: CDR1 SGHAT, CDR2 FQDESV (reference sequence).

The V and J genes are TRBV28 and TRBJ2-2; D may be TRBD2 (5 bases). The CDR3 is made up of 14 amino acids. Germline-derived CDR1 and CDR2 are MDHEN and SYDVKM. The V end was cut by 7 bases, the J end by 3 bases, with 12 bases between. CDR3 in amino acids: CASKGARDTGELFF. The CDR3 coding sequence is TGTGCCAGCAAGGGTGCGAGGGACACCGGGGAGCTGTTTTTT.

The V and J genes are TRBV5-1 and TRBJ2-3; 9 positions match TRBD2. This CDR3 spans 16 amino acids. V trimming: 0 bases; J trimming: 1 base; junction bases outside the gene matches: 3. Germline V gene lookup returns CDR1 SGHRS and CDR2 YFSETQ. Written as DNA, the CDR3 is TGCGCCAGCAGCTTGGAGAGGACTAGCGGCACAGATACGCAGTATTTT. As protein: CASSLERTSGTDTQYF.

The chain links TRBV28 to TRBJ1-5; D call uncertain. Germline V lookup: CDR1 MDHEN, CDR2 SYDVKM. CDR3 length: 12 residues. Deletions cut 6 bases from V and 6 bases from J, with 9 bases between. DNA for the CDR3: TGTGCCAGCAGCTTACTAAGTCAGCCCCAGCATTTT. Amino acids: CASSLLSQPQHF.

CDR3 DNA sequence: TGTGCCAGCTCACCACCTAGCGGGAGACGATTAGATACGCAGTATTTT. Protein sequence: CASSPPSGRRLDTQYF. The rearrangement uses TRBV18 and TRBJ2-3; TRBD2 aligns across 9 bases. Trimming removed 0 bases from V and 5 bases from J; junction bases left unmatched: 6. Germline loops: CDR1 KGHSH, CDR2 LQKENI. This CDR3 has 16 residues.

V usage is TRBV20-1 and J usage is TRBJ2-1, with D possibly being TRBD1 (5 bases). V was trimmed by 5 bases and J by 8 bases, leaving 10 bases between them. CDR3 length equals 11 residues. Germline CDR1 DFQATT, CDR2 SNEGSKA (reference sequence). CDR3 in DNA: TGCAGTGCTGTAAAAGGGGATGAGCAGTTCTTC. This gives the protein CSAVKGDEQFF.

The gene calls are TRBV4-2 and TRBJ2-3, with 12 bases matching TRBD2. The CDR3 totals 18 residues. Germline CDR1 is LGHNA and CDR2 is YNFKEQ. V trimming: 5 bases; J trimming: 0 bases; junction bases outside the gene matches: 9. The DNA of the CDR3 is TGTGCCAGCAGCTCCCTAGCGGGGGGGCACCCTAGCACAGATACGCAGTATTTT. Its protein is CASSSLAGGHPSTDTQYF.

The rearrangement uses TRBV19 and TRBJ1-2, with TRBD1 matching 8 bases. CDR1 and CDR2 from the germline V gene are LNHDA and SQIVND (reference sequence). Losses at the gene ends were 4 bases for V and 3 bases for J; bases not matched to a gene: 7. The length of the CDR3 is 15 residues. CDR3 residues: CASSNQGAGDYGYTF. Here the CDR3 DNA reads TGTGCCAGTAGTAACCAGGGGGCTGGCGACTATGGCTACACCTTC.

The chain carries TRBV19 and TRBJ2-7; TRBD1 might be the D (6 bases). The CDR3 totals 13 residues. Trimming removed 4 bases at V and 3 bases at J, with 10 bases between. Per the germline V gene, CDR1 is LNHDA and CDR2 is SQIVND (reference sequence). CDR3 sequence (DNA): TGTGCCAGTAGTACCCGGACAGTCTACGAGCAGTACTTC. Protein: CASSTRTVYEQYF.

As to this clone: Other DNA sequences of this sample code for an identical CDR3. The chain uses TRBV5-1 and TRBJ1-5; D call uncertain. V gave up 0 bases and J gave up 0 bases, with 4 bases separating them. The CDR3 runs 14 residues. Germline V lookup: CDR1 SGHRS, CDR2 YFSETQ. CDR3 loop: CASSLGASNQPQHF. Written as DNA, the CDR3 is TGCGCCAGCAGCTTGGGGGCTAGCAATCAGCCCCAGCATTTT.

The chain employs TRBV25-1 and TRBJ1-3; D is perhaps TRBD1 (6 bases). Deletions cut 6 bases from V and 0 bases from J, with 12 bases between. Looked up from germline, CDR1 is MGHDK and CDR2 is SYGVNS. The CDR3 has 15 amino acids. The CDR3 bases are TGTGCCAGCAGATTAACAGGGAGCTCTGGAAACACCATATATTTT. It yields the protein CASRLTGSSGNTIYF.

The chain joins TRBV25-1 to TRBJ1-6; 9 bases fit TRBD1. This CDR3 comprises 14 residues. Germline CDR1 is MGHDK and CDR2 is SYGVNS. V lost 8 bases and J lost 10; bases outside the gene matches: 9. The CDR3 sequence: CASLGTGTWSPLHF. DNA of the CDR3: TGTGCCAGCCTGGGGACAGGGACTTGGTCACCCCTCCACTTT.

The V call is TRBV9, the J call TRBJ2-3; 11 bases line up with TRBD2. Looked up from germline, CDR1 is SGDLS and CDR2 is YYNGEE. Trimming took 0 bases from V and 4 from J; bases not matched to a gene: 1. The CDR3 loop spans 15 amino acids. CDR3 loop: CASSVELAGADTQYF. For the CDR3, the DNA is TGTGCCAGCAGCGTAGAACTAGCGGGAGCAGATACGCAGTATTTT.

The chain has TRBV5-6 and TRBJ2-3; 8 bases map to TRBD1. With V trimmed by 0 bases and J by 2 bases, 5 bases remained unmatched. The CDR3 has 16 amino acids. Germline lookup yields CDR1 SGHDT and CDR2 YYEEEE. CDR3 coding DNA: TGTGCCAGCAGCTTGGAAGGACAGGGTGTCACAGATACGCAGTATTTT. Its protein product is CASSLEGQGVTDTQYF.

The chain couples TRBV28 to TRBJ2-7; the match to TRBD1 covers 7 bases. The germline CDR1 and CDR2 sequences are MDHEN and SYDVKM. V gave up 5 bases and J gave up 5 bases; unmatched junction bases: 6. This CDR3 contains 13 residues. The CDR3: CASSTGQVDEQYF. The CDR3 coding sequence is TGTGCCAGCAGTACAGGACAGGTGGACGAGCAGTACTTC.

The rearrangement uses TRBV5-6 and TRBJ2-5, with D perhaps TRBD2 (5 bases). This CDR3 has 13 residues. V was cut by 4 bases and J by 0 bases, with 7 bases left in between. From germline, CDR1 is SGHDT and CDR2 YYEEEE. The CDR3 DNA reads TGTGCCAGCAGCAAGGACTACCAAGAGACCCAGTACTTC. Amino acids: CASSKDYQETQYF.

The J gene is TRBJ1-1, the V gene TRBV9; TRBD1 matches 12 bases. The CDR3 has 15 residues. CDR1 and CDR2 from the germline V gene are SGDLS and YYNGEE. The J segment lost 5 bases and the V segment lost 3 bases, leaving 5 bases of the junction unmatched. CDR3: CASSGRDRGHTEAFF. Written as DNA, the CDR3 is TGTGCCAGCAGCGGCCGGGACAGGGGGCATACTGAAGCTTTCTTT.